The sequence of this T cell receptor (beta chain) was determined in a study of metastatic and nonmetastatic thyroid tumors. CDR3 length: 16 amino acids. Germline-derived CDR1 and CDR2 are MNHEY and SVGEGT. J was trimmed by 2 bases and V by 5 bases; bases with no gene match: 9. TCRdb recomputed clones from the PCR reads via MiXCR. The sample carries 43,000 or so clones, less than 5% recorded once. This clone was found a few times. Not a single patient had been given any form of treatment at any point before undergoing thyroid surgery. The TCR sequence derives from a female donor with papillary thyroid cancer or a benign thyroid nodule (not recorded which). Some clones in this sample may be carry-over from other donors' samples. The specimen sequenced was blood. The chain links TRBV6-2 or TRBV6-3 to TRBJ2-1; TRBD2 aligns across 7 bases. The CDR3 protein is CASSGGRGNTYNEQFF. CDR3 DNA sequence: TGTGCCAGCAGTGGCGGGAGAGGAAACACCTACAATGAGCAGTTCTTC.